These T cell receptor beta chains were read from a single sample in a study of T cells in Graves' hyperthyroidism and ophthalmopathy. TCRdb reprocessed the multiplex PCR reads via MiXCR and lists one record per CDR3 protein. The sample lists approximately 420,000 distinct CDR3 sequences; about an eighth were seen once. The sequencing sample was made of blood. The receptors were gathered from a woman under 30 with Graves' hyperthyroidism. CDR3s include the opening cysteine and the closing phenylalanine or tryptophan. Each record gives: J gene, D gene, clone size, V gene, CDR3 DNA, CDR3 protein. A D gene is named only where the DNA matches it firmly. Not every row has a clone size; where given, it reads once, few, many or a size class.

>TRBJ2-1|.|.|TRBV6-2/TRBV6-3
TGTGCCAGCAGAAACAGGGTGGGGGGACTAAACAATGAGCAGTTCTTC
CASRNRVGGLNNEQFF
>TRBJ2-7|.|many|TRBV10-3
TGTGCCATTGCTTCAGGGATGTACGAGCAGTACTTC
CAIASGMYEQYF
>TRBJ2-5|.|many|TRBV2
TGTGCCAGCAAAACAGCCCAAGAGACCCAGTACTTC
CASKTAQETQYF
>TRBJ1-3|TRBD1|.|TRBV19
TGTGCCAGTAGCCCAGGACAGGCTGGAAACACCATATATTTT
CASSPGQAGNTIYF
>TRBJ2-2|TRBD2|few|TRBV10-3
TGTGCCATCAGCGGCGCGGGAGGGATTAACACCGGGGAGCTGTTTTTT
CAISGAGGINTGELFF
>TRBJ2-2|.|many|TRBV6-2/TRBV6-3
TGTGCCAGCAGTTACAACCTAGCGACCGGGGAGCTGTTTTTT
CASSYNLATGELFF
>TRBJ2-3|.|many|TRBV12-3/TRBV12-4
TGTGCCAGCAGTTTCGGCGGGCCCGAAGGAGATACGCAGTATTTT
CASSFGGPEGDTQYF
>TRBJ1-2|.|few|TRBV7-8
TGTGCCAGCAGCACCCCCGGAGGGAGCTATGGCTACACCTTC
CASSTPGGSYGYTF
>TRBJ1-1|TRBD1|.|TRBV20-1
TGCAGTGCTCGTCCCGGGACAGGGACCACTGAAGCTTTCTTT
CSARPGTGTTEAFF
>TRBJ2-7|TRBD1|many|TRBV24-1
TGTGCCACCAGTGATTGGACAGGGGGCGACGAGCAGTACTTC
CATSDWTGGDEQYF
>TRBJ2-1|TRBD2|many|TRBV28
TGTGCCAGCAGTTTACTTCGGCTCCGTACTAGCGGACTCTACAATGAGCAGTTCTTC
CASSLLRLRTSGLYNEQFF
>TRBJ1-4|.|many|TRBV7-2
TGTGCCAGCAGCCCGCTCGGGGGGAATGAAAAACTGTTTTTT
CASSPLGGNEKLFF
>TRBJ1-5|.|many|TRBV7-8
TGTGCCAGCAGCTTAGAGACAGCTATCAATCAGCCCCAGCATTTT
CASSLETAINQPQHF
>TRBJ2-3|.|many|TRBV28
TGTGCCAGCAGTTGGGCGGTGAGCACAGATACGCAGTATTTT
CASSWAVSTDTQYF
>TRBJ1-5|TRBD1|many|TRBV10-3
TGTGCCATCAGTGAGTCTGGGACAGAGACCAATCAGCCCCAGCATTTT
CAISESGTETNQPQHF
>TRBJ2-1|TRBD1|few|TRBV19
TGTGCCAGTTCCGGGACAGGGAGCAATGAGCAGTTCTTC
CASSGTGSNEQFF
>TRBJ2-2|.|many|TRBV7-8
TGTGCCAGCAGTATGATACAGGGACCCGGGGAGCTGTTTTTT
CASSMIQGPGELFF
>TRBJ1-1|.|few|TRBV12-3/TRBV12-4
TGTGCCAGCAGTACACCCTTTTGGGGCGAAGCCACTGAAGCTTTCTTT
CASSTPFWGEATEAFF
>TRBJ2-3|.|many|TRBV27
TGTGCCAGCAGTTTAATCGGTGGGAGCGCAGATACGCAGTATTTT
CASSLIGGSADTQYF
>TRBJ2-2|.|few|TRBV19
TGTGCCAGTAGTACACCCCACAGGGAAGTGGCCGGGGAGCTGTTTTTT
CASSTPHREVAGELFF
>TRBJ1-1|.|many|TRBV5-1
TGCGCCAGCAGCTTGGGGGGGAAGACTGAAGCTTTCTTT
CASSLGGKTEAFF
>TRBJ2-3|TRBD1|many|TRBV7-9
TGTGCCAGCAGCTTCGGGACAGGGTTTCTCACAGATACGCAGTATTTT
CASSFGTGFLTDTQYF
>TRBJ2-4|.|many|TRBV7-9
TGTGCCAGCAGCGACGACAGGAGGTGGAACATTCAGTACTTC
CASSDDRRWNIQYF
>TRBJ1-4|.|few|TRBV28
TGTGCCAGCAGTCCCCGGGCCAACGCCGGGGAAAAACTGTTTTTT
CASSPRANAGEKLFF
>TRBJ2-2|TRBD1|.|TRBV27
TGTGCCAGCAGTTTATGGGGGACAGGGGGAGCCGGGGAGCTGCTTTTT
CASSLWGTGGAGELLF
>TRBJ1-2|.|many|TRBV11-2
TGTGCCAGCAGCTTAGTGGTTACAGAACCTAACTATGGCTACACCTTC
CASSLVVTEPNYGYTF